Each of the 20 T cell receptor beta chains below was sequenced from the same sample in a study of cytomegalovirus exposure and HLA in healthy donors (dated by TCRdb to the late 2010s). The library was made by the immunoSEQ multiplex PCR assay. A mixture of 60 forward primers for TCR Vbeta segments and 13 reverse primers for TCR Jbeta segments was used in the multiplex PCR. TCRdb re-hosts the immuneACCESS table, in-frame sequences only. Its copies lack some clones; in the studies checked, an unresolved V gene accounts for under half of them, and the cause for the rest is not known. This sample has 70,000 to 95,000 clones in its table, and 60% to 85% of those were observed once. Approximately 5.6% of the sample lies in the top ten. The sample comprised PBMCs. The receptors stem from a man aged 30 to 45 in good health and CMV-seropositive.

The rearrangement joins TRBV6-7 to TRBJ2-3; 8 positions agree with TRBD1. TRBV6-7 has ORF status, its function being uncertain. The CDR3 is made up of 17 amino acids. The junction had 10 bases not matched to a gene; V was cut back by 3 bases and J by 2 bases. Here the CDR3 reads CASSYPRTGLHTDTQYF. The DNA for the CDR3 is TGTGCCAGCAGTTATCCCAGGACAGGGCTACACACAGATACGCAGTATTTT.

The chain links TRBV10-3 to TRBJ2-1, with 8 bases aligning to TRBD2. V lost 2 bases, J lost 7 bases, and 4 bases stayed unmatched. The CDR3 is 14 residues long. The germline V gene has CDR1 ENHRY and CDR2 SYGVKD. The CDR3 loop reads CAISETSGRNEQFF. The DNA of the CDR3 is TGTGCCATCAGTGAGACTAGCGGAAGGAATGAGCAGTTCTTC.

As concerns this clone: Different DNA sequences within this sample yield the same CDR3. The V gene is TRBV20-1, the J gene TRBJ2-1; 9 bases line up with TRBD2. CDR3 size: 11 residues. V shed 6 bases and J 10 bases; nucleotides not matched to a gene: 4. Germline CDR1 and CDR2: DFQATT and SNEGSKA (reference sequence). The CDR3 DNA sequence: TGCAGTGCCGGGCGGGGGGGGGAGCAGTTCTTC. Amino acid sequence: CSAGRGGEQFF.

This clone was detected only a few times. The rearrangement links TRBV4-1 to TRBJ1-1; possibly TRBD1 for D (6 bases). CDR1 is MGHRA and CDR2 is YSYEKL in the germline V gene. V was shortened by 4 bases and J by 1 base, with 19 bases between the two germline ends. The CDR3 loop spans 17 amino acids. The DNA for the CDR3 is TGCGCCAGCAGCCTCCTCCCCGACAGGCAAAGGAACACTGAAGCTTTCTTT. This codes for CASSLLPDRQRNTEAFF.

The rearrangement joins TRBV30 to TRBJ1-5; 7 bases agree with TRBD1. CDR3 length equals 13 residues. CDR1 is GTSNPN, CDR2 SVGIG, per germline (reference sequence). The ends lost 5 bases at V and 2 bases at J; junction bases unmatched: 3. DNA for the CDR3: TGTGCCTGGGCCGGGACAGGCAATCAGCCCCAGCATTTT. This sequence encodes CAWAGTGNQPQHF.

This clone turned up a few times. Other DNA variants within this sample encode the same CDR3. The rearrangement uses TRBV7-3 and TRBJ1-1, with 8 bases matching TRBD1. Germline-derived CDR1 and CDR2 are SGHTA and FQGTGA. This CDR3 comprises 15 residues. The V gene end was trimmed by 2 bases and the J gene end by 1 base; junction bases not matched to a gene: 3. DNA of the CDR3: TGTGCCAGCAGCTTACAGGGGGCGAGGAACACTGAAGCTTTCTTT. It is translated as CASSLQGARNTEAFF.

This chain joins TRBV21-1 and TRBJ2-3; TRBD1, as called in the table, went unchecked against the DNA. TRBV21-1 is tagged as a pseudogene. This CDR3 has 17 residues. CDR3 protein: CASSKEVARGCTDTQYF. CDR3 DNA sequence: TGTGCCAGCAGCAAAGAAGTGGCCAGGGGATGCACAGATACGCAGTATTTT.

The chain combines TRBV6-1 with TRBJ2-5, with TRBD1 matching over 10 bases. Germline values: CDR1 MNHNS, CDR2 SASEGT. V lost 1 base, J lost 6 bases, and 2 bases stayed unmatched. The CDR3 has 14 residues. As DNA, the CDR3 is TGTGCCAGCAGTGAAGGACAGGGGGCAAAGACCCAGTACTTC. Protein sequence: CASSEGQGAKTQYF.

The chain links TRBV30 to TRBJ2-7; possible D gene TRBD1, 6 bases. This CDR3 region has 13 residues. Germline loops: CDR1 GTSNPN, CDR2 SVGIG (reference sequence). The V end lost 7 bases, the J end lost 0 bases, and 13 bases lay between the germline ends. CDR3 DNA sequence: TGTGCCTTACGGGACATCTACTCCTACGAGCAGTACTTC. Translation: CALRDIYSYEQYF.

This sequence joins TRBV7-6 and TRBJ2-3, with 9 bases identical to TRBD1. The CDR3 loop spans 16 amino acids. Germline V gene sequence: CDR1 SGHVS, CDR2 FNYEAQ. J gave up 3 bases and V 5 bases, and 9 bases lay outside the gene matches. The CDR3 nucleotides are TGTGCCAGCAGCGCGGACAGGGGCTTGGGGACAGATACGCAGTATTTT. It encodes CASSADRGLGTDTQYF.

This CDR3 is CASTWARGGEKLFF. The DNA for the CDR3 is TGTGCCAGTACCTGGGCGCGGGGAGGAGAAAAACTGTTTTTT. The chain employs TRBV19 and TRBJ1-4; D call uncertain. Germline lookup yields CDR1 LNHDA and CDR2 SQIVND (reference sequence). V was pared by 7 bases and J by 8 bases, with 17 bases between. The length of the CDR3 is 14 residues. The entire variable domain, with the rest obtained from reference TRBV19 and TRBJ1-4, is as follows: DGGITQSPKYLFRKEGQNVTLSCEQNLNHDAMYWYRQDPGQGLRLIYYSQIVNDFQKGDIAEGYSVSREKKESFPLTVTSAQKNPTAFYLCASTWARGGEKLFFGSGTQLSVL.

The chain carries TRBV19 and TRBJ2-1; TRBD2 is a possible D gene (5 bases). Germline values: CDR1 LNHDA, CDR2 SQIVND (reference sequence). Deletions cut 7 bases from V and 4 bases from J, with 23 bases between. The CDR3 spans 17 residues. CDR3 DNA sequence: TGTGCCAGTAAAGTCGAGGCGGGCGCTGATCTATACAATGAGCAGTTCTTC. Protein: CASKVEAGADLYNEQFF.

The chain uses TRBV5-8 and TRBJ1-2; maybe TRBD1 (6 bases). The CDR3 has 15 amino acids. V lost 0 bases to trimming and J lost 8 bases, with 17 bases between them. Germline-derived CDR1 and CDR2 are SGHTS and YDEGEE. The CDR3 DNA follows: TGTGCCAGCAGCTTGGAGAACAGGGCTCTACGGGGCTACACCTTC. Its translation is CASSLENRALRGYTF.

The rearrangement uses TRBV30 and TRBJ1-1; no clear D gene. Germline V gene lookup returns CDR1 GTSNPN and CDR2 SVGIG (reference sequence). This CDR3 region has 14 residues. Trimming stripped 4 bases from V and 0 bases from J, with 12 bases between. CDR3 region: CAWNHGGMNTEAFF. The CDR3 nucleotides are TGTGCCTGGAATCACGGAGGGATGAACACTGAAGCTTTCTTT.

The chain couples TRBV7-2 to TRBJ1-1, with D tentatively TRBD1 (5 bases). The germline V and J ends were trimmed by 2 bases and 7 bases, with 11 bases remaining between them. The V gene's germline CDR1 is SGHTA and CDR2 FQGNSA. The CDR3 sequence is 13 residues long. The CDR3 sequence is CASSLPPGIEAFF. In DNA, the CDR3 is TGTGCCAGCAGCTTACCCCCAGGGATTGAAGCTTTCTTT.

The chain joins TRBV4-3 to TRBJ1-2, with 12 bases aligning to TRBD1. The germline CDR1 and CDR2 sequences are LGHNA and YSLEER. CDR3 length: 16 residues. V dropped 0 bases and J dropped 5; count of bases not matched to a gene: 4. CDR3: CASSQDGTGGGYGYTF. CDR3 DNA: TGCGCCAGCAGCCAAGATGGGACAGGGGGCGGTTATGGCTACACCTTC.

The chain recombines TRBV9 with TRBJ2-7; 9 nucleotides agree with TRBD1. CDR3 size: 17 residues. Germline lookup yields CDR1 SGDLS and CDR2 YYNGEE. V trimming: 0 bases; J trimming: 4 bases; junction bases outside the gene matches: 11. CDR3 sequence: CASSVGGVGTGQYEQYF. The CDR3 DNA reads TGTGCCAGCAGCGTAGGTGGGGTCGGGACAGGGCAATACGAGCAGTACTTC.

This rearrangement joins TRBV4-1 to TRBJ1-5, with D uncertain. With 1 base removed from V and 0 bases from J, the gap between germline ends came to 4 bases. Germline loops: CDR1 MGHRA, CDR2 YSYEKL. CDR3 size: 14 residues. The CDR3 DNA reads TGCGCCAGCAGCCAAGCCTCTAGCAATCAGCCCCAGCATTTT. Encoded protein: CASSQASSNQPQHF.

V and J are TRBV7-3 and TRBJ2-1; 15 bases are a match to TRBD2. The CDR3 is 15 amino acids. Germline CDR1 and CDR2: SGHTA and FQGTGA. Trimming removed 5 bases from V and 8 bases from J; junction bases left unmatched: 4. The CDR3 nucleotides read TGTGCCAGCAGCCGGACTAGCGGGAGGGGCGATGAGCAGTTCTTC. Translating gives CASSRTSGRGDEQFF.

In this sample, this clone turned up once. The rearrangement links TRBV12-5 to TRBJ2-3; 9 positions agree with TRBD2. The germline gives CDR1 LGHNT, CDR2 FRNRAP. V shed 2 bases, J shed 8 bases, and the junction held 8 bases outside the gene matches. CDR3 size: 15 residues. The CDR3 protein is CASGLSSGVDGTQYF. As DNA, the CDR3 is TGTGCTAGTGGTTTGTCTAGCGGGGTCGATGGTACGCAGTATTTT.